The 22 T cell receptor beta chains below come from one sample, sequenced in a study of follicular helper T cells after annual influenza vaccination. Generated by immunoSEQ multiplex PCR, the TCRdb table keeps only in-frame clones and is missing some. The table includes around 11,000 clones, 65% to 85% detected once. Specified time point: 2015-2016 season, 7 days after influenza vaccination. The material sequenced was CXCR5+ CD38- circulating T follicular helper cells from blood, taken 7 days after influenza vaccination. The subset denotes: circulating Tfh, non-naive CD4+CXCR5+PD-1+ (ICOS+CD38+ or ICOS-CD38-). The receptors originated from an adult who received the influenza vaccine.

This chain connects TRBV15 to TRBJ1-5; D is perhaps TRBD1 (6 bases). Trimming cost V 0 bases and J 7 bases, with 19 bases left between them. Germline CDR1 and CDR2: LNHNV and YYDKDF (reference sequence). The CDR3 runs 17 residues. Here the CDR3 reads CATSRDAGGRGGQPQHF. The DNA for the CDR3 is TGTGCCACCAGCAGAGATGCGGGGGGGCGGGGAGGACAGCCCCAGCATTTT.

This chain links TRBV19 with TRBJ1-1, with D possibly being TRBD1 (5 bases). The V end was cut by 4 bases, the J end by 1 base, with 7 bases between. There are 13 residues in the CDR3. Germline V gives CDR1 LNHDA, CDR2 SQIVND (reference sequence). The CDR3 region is CASSTTENTEAFF. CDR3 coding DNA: TGTGCCAGTAGTACGACAGAGAACACTGAAGCTTTCTTT.

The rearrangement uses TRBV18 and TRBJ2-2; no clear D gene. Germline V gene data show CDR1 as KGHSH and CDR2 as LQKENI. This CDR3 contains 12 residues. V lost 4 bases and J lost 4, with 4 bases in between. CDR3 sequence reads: CASSRVTGELFF. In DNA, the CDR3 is TGTGCCAGCTCACGAGTCACCGGGGAGCTGTTTTTT.

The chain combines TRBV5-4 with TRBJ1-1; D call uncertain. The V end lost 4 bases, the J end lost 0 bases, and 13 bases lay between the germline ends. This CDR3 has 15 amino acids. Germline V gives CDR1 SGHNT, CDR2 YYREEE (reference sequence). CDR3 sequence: CASSRRTGMNTEAFF. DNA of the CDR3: TGTGCCAGCAGCCGGCGAACCGGAATGAACACTGAAGCTTTCTTT.

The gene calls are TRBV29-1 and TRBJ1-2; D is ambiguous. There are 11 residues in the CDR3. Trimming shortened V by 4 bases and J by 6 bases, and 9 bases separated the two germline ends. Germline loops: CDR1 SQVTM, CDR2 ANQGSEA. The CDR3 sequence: CSVVEGDGYTF. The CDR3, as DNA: TGCAGCGTTGTGGAGGGCGATGGCTACACCTTC.

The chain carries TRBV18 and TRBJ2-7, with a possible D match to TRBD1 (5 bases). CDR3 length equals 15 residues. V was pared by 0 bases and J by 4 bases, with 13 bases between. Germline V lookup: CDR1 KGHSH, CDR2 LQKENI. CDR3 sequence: CASSPPGQVGYEQYF. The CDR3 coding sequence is TGTGCCAGCTCACCACCGGGGCAGGTAGGGTACGAGCAGTACTTC.

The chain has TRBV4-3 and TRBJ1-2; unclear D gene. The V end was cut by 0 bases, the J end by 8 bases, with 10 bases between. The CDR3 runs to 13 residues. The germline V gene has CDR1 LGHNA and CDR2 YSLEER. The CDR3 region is CASSQDGRTGYTF. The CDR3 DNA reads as TGCGCCAGCAGCCAAGATGGTAGGACGGGCTACACCTTC.

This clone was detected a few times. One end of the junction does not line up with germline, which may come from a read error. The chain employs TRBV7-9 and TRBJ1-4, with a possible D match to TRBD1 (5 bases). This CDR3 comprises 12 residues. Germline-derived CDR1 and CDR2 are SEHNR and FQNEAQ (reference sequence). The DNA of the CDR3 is TGTGCCAGCAGCTTAGAGGACCGGGACTGGTCTTTT. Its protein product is CASSLEDRDWSF.

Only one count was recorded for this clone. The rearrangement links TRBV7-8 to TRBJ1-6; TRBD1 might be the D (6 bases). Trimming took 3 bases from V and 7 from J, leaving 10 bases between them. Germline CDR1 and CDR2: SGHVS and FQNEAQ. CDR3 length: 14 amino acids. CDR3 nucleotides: TGTGCCAGCAGCTTTCGGACAGCCAATTCACCCCTCCACTTT. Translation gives CASSFRTANSPLHF.

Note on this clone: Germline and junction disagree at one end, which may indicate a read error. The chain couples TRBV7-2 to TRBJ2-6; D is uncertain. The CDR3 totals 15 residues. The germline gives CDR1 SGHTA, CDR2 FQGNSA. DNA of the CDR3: TGTGCCAGCAGCTTAGACGTCTCTAGGGCCAACGTCCTGACTTTC. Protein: CASSLDVSRANVLTF.

The CDR3 loop reads CASSLGAGEFGTQYF. The CDR3 DNA follows: TGCGCCAGCAGCTTGGGTGCGGGGGAATTTGGGACCCAGTACTTC. This chain links TRBV5-1 with TRBJ2-5, with TRBD2 identical over 7 bases. The CDR3 covers 15 residues. Losses at the gene ends were 0 bases for V and 7 bases for J; bases not matched to a gene: 9. Germline V CDR1 and CDR2: SGHRS, YFSETQ.

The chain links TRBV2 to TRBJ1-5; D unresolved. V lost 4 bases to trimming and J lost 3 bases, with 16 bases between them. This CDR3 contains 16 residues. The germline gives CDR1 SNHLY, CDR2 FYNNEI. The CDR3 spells CASSVLSGDPNQPQHF. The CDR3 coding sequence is TGTGCCAGCAGTGTTCTGTCAGGAGACCCCAATCAGCCCCAGCATTTT.

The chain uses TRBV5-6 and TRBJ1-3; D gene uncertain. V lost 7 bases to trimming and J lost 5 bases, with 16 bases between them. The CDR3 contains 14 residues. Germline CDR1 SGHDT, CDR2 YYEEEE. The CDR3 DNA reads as TGTGCCAGCGCTCCTGACGGGCTAAGAAACACCATATATTTT. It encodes CASAPDGLRNTIYF.

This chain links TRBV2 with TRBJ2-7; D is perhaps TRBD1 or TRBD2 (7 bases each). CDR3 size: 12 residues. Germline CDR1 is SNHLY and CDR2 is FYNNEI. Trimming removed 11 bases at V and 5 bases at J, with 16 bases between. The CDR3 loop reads CAGGGQSNEQYF. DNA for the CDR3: TGTGCCGGGGGGGGACAGTCGAACGAGCAGTACTTC.

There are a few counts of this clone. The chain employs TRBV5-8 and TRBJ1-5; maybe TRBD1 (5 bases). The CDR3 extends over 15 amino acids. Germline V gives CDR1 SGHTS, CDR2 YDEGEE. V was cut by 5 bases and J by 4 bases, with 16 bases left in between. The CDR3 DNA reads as TGTGCCAGCAGACTAGGGGAGAGTGGGAATCAGCCCCAGCATTTT. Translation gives CASRLGESGNQPQHF.

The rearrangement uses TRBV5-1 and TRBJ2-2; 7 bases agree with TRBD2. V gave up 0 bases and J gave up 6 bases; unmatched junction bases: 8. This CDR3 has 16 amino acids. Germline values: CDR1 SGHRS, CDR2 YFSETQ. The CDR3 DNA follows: TGCGCCAGCAGCTTGGCCGTCGGGGGAGGGGCCGGGGAGCTGTTTTTT. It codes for CASSLAVGGGAGELFF.

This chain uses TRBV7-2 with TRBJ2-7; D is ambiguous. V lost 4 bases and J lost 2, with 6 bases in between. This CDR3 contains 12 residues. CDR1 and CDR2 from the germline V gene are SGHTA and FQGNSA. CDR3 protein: CASSSPTYEQYF. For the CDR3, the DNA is TGTGCCAGCAGCTCCCCAACCTACGAGCAGTACTTC.

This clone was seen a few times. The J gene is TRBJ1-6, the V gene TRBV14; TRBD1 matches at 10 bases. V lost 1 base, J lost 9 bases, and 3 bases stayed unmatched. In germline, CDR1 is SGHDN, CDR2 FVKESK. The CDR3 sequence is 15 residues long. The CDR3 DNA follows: TGTGCCAGCAGCCAAGCGACAGGGGGCACTTCACCCCTCCACTTT. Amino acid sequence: CASSQATGGTSPLHF.

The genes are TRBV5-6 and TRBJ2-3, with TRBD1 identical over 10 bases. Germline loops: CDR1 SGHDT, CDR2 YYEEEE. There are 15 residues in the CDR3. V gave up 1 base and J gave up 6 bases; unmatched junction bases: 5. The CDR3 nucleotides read TGTGCCAGCAGCTTGCGCGGGACAGGGGTTGATACGCAGTATTTT. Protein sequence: CASSLRGTGVDTQYF.

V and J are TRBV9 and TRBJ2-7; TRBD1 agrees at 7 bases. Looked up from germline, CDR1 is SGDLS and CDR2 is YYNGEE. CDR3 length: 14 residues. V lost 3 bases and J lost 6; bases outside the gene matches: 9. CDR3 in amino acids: CASSDLKGAGEQYF. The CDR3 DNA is TGTGCCAGCAGCGACCTGAAGGGGGCTGGCGAGCAGTACTTC.

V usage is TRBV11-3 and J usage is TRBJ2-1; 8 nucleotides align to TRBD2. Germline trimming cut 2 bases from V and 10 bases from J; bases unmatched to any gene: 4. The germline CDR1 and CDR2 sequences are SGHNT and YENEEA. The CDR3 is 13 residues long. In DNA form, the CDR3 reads TGTGCCAGCAGCTTATTGCGGGGGGACGAGCAGTTCTTC. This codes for CASSLLRGDEQFF.

The CDR3, as DNA: TGCGCCAGCAGCGGAGGACAGGGCTACGAGCAGTACTTC. This sequence encodes CASSGGQGYEQYF. The rearrangement uses TRBV5-1 and TRBJ2-7, with 8 bases lining up with TRBD1. The CDR3 loop spans 13 amino acids. V shed 4 bases, J shed 3 bases, and the junction held 3 bases outside the gene matches. CDR1 and CDR2 from the germline V gene are SGHRS and YFSETQ. Full variable domain (remainder filled in from reference TRBV5-1 and TRBJ2-7): KAGVTQTPRYLIKTRGQQVTLSCSPISGHRSVSWYQQTPGQGLQFLFEYFSETQRNKGNFPGRFSGRQFSNSRSEMNVSTLELGDSALYLCASSGGQGYEQYFGPGTRLTVT.